A single sample gave rise to the 2 T cell receptor beta chains below, sequenced in a study of cytomegalovirus exposure and HLA in healthy donors. With 60 Vbeta and 13 Jbeta primers, the PCR was carried out. Using immunoSEQ multiplex PCR, the repertoire was profiled, and TCRdb retains in-frame clones only, with some absent. The sample has about 170,000 clones; around 85% are singletons. Specimen: PBMCs. These receptors originate from a male donor in good health and CMV-seronegative.

This sequence joins TRBV27 and TRBJ1-1, with no clear D. This CDR3 has 11 residues. V gave up 0 bases and J gave up 7 bases, with 3 bases separating them. Germline assignment: CDR1 MNHEY and CDR2 SMNVEV (reference sequence). CDR3 protein: CASSLSGEAFF. For the CDR3, the DNA is TGTGCCAGCAGTTTATCCGGTGAAGCTTTCTTT.

J is TRBJ1-4 and V is TRBV30; no definite D call. This CDR3 is 11 amino acids long. Germline CDR1 GTSNPN, CDR2 SVGIG (reference sequence). V was clipped by 3 bases and J by 4 bases, with 3 bases between them. The DNA for the CDR3 is TGTGCCTGGAGGTATAATGAAAAACTGTTTTTT. This encodes CAWRYNEKLFF.